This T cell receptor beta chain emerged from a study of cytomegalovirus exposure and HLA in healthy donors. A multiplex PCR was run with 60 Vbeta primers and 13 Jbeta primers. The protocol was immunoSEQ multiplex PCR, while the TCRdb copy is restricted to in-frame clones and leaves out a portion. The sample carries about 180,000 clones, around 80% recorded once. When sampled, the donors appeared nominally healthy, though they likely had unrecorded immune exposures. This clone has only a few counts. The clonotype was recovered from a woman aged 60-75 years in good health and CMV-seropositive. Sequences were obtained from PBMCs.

Here the CDR3 DNA reads TGCGCCAGCAGAGAGGGACAGGGTAACGAGCAGTACTTC. This sequence encodes CASREGQGNEQYF. V and J are TRBV5-1 and TRBJ2-7, with 9 bases identical to TRBD1. Germline V gene sequence: CDR1 SGHRS, CDR2 YFSETQ. V lost 5 bases and J lost 5; bases outside the gene matches: 5. This CDR3 has 13 amino acids.